This TCR beta chain was profiled in a study of Ad26.COV2.S vaccination and SARS-CoV-2 variants. Findings and caveats of the study: Breadth measured for non-spike TCRs was similar across vaccine and placebo recipients.

About this clone: Its target is not known.

The method was immunoSEQ multiplex PCR; TCRdb's version includes in-frame clones alone and lacks a portion of them. The table lists around 300,000 clones, about 87% of them singletons. Treatment given: around 19 received Ad26.COV2.S at low or high dose, single or two shots; about 5 received placebo; per-sample allocation not given. It was on day 63 after the first vaccine or placebo injection that samples were taken. V lost 0 bases and J lost 7, with 22 bases in between. Germline V gene lookup returns CDR1 LGHDT and CDR2 YNNKEL (reference sequence). The CDR3 covers 17 residues. V usage is TRBV3-1 (or the pseudogene TRBV3-2) and J usage is TRBJ2-7, with D uncertain. This specimen was peripheral blood, taken in a trial of Ad26.COV2.S vaccine versus placebo. The receptor was derived from a person between 18 and 65 years old who received the Ad26.COV2.S COVID-19 vaccine or a placebo. CDR3 sequence (DNA): TGTGCCAGCAGCCAAGAGACCATTTTGGGCAGGCCTCGGGAGCAGTACTTC. This codes for CASSQETILGRPREQYF.